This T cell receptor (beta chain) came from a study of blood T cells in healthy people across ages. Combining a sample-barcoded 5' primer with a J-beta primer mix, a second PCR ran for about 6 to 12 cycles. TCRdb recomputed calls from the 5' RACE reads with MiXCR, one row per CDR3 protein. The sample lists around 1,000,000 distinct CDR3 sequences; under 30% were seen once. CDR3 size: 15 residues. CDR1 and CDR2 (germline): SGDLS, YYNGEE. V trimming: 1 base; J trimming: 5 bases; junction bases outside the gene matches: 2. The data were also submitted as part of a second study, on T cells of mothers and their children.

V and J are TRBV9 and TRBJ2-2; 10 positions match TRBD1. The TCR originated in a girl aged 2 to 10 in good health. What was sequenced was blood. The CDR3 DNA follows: TGTGCCAGCAGCGTATGGGACAGGGGTACCGGGGAGCTGTTTTTT. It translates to CASSVWDRGTGELFF.